The sequence of this TCR beta chain was determined in a study of T cells in Graves' hyperthyroidism and ophthalmopathy. This clonotype has a handful of counts. Its antigen remains unknown. V was pared by 5 bases and J by 0 bases, with 11 bases between. CDR1 is PRHDT, CDR2 FYEKMQ, per germline (reference sequence). This CDR3 region has 15 residues. Study outcomes and limitations: Ophthalmopathy stood apart from stable hyperthyroidism in a 13 V-J model. Most expanded thyroid clonotypes above 0.001 recurred in blood.

Amplified TCR beta CDR3 regions derived from RNA transcripts. The HTBI set primed first-round TCR CDR3 RT-PCR. TCRdb used MiXCR to reprocess the multiplex PCR reads, holding one entry per CDR3 protein. The table has about 480,000 distinct CDR3 sequences, under 15% seen once; the top ten hold 15% to 20%. This receptor was obtained from a woman under 30 with Graves' hyperthyroidism. The J gene is TRBJ2-4, the V gene TRBV13; possible D gene TRBD2, 5 bases. The sequencing sample was made of blood. The CDR3: CASSPRGLAKNIQYF. Written as DNA, the CDR3 is TGTGCCAGCAGCCCCCGGGGTCTAGCCAAAAACATTCAGTACTTC.